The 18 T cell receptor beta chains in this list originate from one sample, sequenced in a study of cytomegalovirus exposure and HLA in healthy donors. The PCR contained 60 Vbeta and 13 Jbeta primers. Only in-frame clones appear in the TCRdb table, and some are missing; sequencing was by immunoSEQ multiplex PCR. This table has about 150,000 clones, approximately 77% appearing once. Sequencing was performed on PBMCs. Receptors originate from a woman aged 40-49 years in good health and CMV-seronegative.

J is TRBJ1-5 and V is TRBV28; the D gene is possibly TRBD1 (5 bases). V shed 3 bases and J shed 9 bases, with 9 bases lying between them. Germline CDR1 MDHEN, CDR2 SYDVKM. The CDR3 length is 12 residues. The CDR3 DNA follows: TGTGCCAGCAGTTTCTCCGGGGGGCCCCAGCATTTT. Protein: CASSFSGGPQHF.

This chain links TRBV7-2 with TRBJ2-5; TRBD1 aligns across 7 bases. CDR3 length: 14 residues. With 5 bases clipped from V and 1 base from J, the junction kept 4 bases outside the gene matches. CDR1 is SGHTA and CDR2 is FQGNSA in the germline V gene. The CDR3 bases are TGTGCCAGCAGCCCGGGACAGTTCCAAGAGACCCAGTACTTC. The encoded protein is CASSPGQFQETQYF.

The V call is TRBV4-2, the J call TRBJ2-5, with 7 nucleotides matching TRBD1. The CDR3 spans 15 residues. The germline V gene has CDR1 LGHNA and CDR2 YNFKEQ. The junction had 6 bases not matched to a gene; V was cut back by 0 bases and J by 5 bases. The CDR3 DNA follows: TGTGCCAGCAGCCAAGATTTAGGGGGCGGGGAGACCCAGTACTTC. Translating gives CASSQDLGGGETQYF.

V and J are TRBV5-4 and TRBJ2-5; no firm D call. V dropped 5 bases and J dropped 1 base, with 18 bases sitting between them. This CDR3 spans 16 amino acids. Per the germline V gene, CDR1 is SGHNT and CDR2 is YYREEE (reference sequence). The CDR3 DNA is TGTGCCAGCAGATTTAGTTTCCGAGGCCCCCAAGAGACCCAGTACTTC. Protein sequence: CASRFSFRGPQETQYF.

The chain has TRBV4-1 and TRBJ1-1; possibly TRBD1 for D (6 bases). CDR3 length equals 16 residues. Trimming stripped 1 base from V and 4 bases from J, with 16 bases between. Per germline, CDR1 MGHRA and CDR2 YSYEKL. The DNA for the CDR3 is TGCGCCAGCAGCCAAGGACCGGACAGTCGCGGCACTGAAGCTTTCTTT. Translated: CASSQGPDSRGTEAFF.

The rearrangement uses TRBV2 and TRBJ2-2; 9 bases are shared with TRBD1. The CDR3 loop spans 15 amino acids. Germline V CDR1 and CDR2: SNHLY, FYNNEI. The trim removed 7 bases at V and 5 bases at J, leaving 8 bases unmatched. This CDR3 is CASTGQGRRTGELFF. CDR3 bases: TGTGCCAGCACAGGACAGGGGAGGCGAACCGGGGAGCTGTTTTTT.

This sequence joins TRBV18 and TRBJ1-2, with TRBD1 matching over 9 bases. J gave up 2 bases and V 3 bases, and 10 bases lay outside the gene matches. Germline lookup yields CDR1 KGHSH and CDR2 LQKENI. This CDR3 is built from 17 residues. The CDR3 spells CASSPQGGTGSNYGYTF. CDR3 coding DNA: TGTGCCAGCTCACCTCAAGGCGGGACAGGGTCAAACTATGGCTACACCTTC.

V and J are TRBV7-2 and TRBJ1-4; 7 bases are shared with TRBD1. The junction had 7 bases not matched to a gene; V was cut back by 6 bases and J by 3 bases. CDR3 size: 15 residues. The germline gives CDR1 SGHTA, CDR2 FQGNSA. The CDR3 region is CASSQTGTANEKLFF. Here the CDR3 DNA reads TGTGCCAGCAGTCAAACCGGGACAGCTAATGAAAAACTGTTTTTT.

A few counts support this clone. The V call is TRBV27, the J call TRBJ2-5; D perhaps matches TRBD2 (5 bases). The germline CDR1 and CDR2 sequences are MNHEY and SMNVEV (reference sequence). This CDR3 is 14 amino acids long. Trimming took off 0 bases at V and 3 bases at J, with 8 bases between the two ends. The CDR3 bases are TGTGCCAGCAGTTTATCTTGGGGAGAAGAGACCCAGTACTTC. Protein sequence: CASSLSWGEETQYF.

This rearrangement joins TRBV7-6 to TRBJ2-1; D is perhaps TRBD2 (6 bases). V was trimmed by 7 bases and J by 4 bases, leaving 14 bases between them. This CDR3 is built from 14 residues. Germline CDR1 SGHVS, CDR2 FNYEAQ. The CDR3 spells CASTLRGLYNEQFF. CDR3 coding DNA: TGTGCCAGCACCCTCCGGGGGTTATACAATGAGCAGTTCTTC. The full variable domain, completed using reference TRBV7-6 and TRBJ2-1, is GAGVSQSPRYKVTKRGQDVALRCDPISGHVSLYWYRQALGQGPEFLTYFNYEAQQDKSGLPNDRFSAERPEGSISTLTIQRTEQRDSAMYRCASTLRGLYNEQFFGPGTRLTVL.

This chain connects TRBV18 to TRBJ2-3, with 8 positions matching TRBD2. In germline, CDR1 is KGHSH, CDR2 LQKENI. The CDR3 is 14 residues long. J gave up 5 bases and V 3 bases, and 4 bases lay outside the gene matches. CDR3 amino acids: CASSPTGGRDTQYF. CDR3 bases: TGTGCCAGCTCACCGACGGGGGGGAGAGATACGCAGTATTTT.

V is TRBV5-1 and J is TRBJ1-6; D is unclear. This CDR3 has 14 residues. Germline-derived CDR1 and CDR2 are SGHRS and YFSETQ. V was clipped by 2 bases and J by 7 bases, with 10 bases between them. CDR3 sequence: CASSFDTGNSPLHF. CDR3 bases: TGCGCCAGCAGCTTCGACACGGGGAATTCACCCCTCCACTTT.

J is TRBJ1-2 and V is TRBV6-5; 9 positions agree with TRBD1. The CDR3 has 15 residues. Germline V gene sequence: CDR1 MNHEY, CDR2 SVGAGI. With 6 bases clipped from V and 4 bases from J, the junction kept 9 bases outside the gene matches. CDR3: CASRGTGFSVYGYTF. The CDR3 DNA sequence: TGTGCCAGCAGGGGGACAGGGTTTTCGGTCTATGGCTACACCTTC.

Here the CDR3 DNA reads TGTGCCAGCAGTTTATCTCCTAGTTTTTCCTACGAGCAGTACTTC. Translating it yields CASSLSPSFSYEQYF. V usage is TRBV27 and J usage is TRBJ2-7, with D unclear. Trimming removed 0 bases at V and 1 base at J, with 10 bases between. This CDR3 comprises 15 residues. Germline-derived CDR1 and CDR2 are MNHEY and SMNVEV (reference sequence).

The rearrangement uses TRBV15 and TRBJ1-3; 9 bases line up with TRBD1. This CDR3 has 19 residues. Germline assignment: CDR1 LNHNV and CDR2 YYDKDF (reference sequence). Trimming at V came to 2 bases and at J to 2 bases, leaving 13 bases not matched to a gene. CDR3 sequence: CATSRTTTGGYGTGNTIYF. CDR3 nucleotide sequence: TGTGCCACCAGCAGAACCACGACAGGGGGGTACGGAACTGGAAACACCATATATTTT.

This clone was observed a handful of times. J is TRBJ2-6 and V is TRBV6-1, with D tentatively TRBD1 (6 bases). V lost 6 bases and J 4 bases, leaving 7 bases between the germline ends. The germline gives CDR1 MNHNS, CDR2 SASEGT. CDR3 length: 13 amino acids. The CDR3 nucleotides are TGTGCCAGCAGCGGGACAGGGGCCAACGTCCTGACTTTC. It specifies CASSGTGANVLTF.

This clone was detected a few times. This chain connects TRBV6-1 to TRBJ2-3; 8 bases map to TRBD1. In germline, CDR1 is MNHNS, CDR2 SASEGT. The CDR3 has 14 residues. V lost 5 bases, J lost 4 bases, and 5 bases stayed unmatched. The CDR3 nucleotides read TGTGCCAGCAGTACAGGGGGTGGTGCAGATACGCAGTATTTT. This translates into CASSTGGGADTQYF.

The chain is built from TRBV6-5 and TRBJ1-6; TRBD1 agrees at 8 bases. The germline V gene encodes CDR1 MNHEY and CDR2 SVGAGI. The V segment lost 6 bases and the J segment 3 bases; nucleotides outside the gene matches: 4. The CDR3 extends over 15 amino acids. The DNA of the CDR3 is TGTGCCAGCAGCCGGACAGGGATCTATAATTCACCCCTCCACTTT. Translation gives CASSRTGIYNSPLHF.